This passage covers 22 T cell receptor beta chains from one sample sequenced in a study of cytomegalovirus exposure and HLA in healthy donors. With 60 Vbeta and 13 Jbeta primers, the PCR was carried out. The protocol was immunoSEQ multiplex PCR, while the TCRdb copy is restricted to in-frame clones and leaves out a portion. The profile shows 150,000 to 200,000 clones, 80% of them singletons. Sequenced material: PBMCs. These receptors originate from a man aged 25-45 years in good health and CMV-seronegative.

This rearrangement joins TRBV2 to TRBJ2-3, with D possibly TRBD2 on 6 matching bases. Trimming took 7 bases from V and 5 from J, leaving 10 bases between them. Germline assignment: CDR1 SNHLY and CDR2 FYNNEI. This CDR3 comprises 12 residues. The CDR3 DNA is TGTGCCAGCAAAACGGGAGAAGATACGCAGTATTTT. Its translation: CASKTGEDTQYF.

CDR3 DNA sequence: TGTGCCAGCAGCTTGGTACAGGGAGTGAGGGGGAATGAGCAGTTCTTC. Translating it yields CASSLVQGVRGNEQFF. The J gene is TRBJ2-1, the V gene TRBV11-2; a possible D gene is TRBD1 (6 bases). Trimming removed 3 bases from V and 7 bases from J, with 19 bases in between. Germline V gene lookup returns CDR1 SGHAT and CDR2 FQNNGV. The CDR3 is made up of 16 amino acids.

The rearrangement joins TRBV25-1 to TRBJ2-7, with D possibly TRBD1 on 5 matching bases. V was trimmed by 6 bases and J by 2 bases, leaving 11 bases between them. The germline gives CDR1 MGHDK, CDR2 SYGVNS. CDR3 length equals 13 residues. CDR3: CASRETVTYEQYF. The CDR3 DNA sequence: TGTGCCAGCAGAGAGACAGTTACCTACGAGCAGTACTTC.

The V call is TRBV7-9, the J call TRBJ1-2, with TRBD1 identical over 9 bases. In germline, CDR1 is SEHNR, CDR2 FQNEAQ (reference sequence). The CDR3 has 14 amino acids. V was pared by 5 bases and J by 4 bases, with 5 bases of the junction left unmatched. CDR3 protein: CASSRTGAGYGYTF. The CDR3 DNA sequence: TGTGCCAGCAGCAGGACAGGGGCCGGCTATGGCTACACCTTC.

V and J are TRBV10-2 and TRBJ2-7, with no clear D. Deletions cut 3 bases from V and 4 bases from J, with 7 bases between. The CDR3 length is 12 residues. Germline assignment: CDR1 WSHSY and CDR2 SAAADI. Written as DNA, the CDR3 is TGCGCCAGCAGTGACTGGGCATACGAGCAGTACTTC. Translated, it gives CASSDWAYEQYF.

The gene calls are TRBV4-2 and TRBJ1-5; D is perhaps TRBD1 (5 bases). This CDR3 has 14 residues. V lost 8 bases and J 4 bases, leaving 15 bases between the germline ends. The V gene's germline CDR1 is LGHNA and CDR2 YNFKEQ. The CDR3 reads CASRAAGSNQPQHF. CDR3 coding DNA: TGTGCCAGCCGGGCCGCAGGGTCGAATCAGCCCCAGCATTTT.

The chain joins TRBV4-1 to TRBJ1-5, with D uncertain. V lost 0 bases and J 9 bases, leaving 15 bases between the germline ends. This CDR3 comprises 15 residues. Germline lookup yields CDR1 MGHRA and CDR2 YSYEKL. This CDR3 is CASSQDYISTRPQHF. CDR3 coding DNA: TGCGCCAGCAGCCAAGATTATATCTCTACCCGGCCCCAGCATTTT.

V gene TRBV10-3 combines with J gene TRBJ1-6, with no clear D. V was shortened by 4 bases and J by 7 bases, with 14 bases between the two germline ends. CDR1 ENHRY and CDR2 SYGVKD come from the germline V gene. This CDR3 has 15 residues. The CDR3 reads CAISVGVDFNSPLHF. For the CDR3, the DNA is TGTGCCATCAGTGTCGGAGTGGATTTCAATTCACCCCTCCACTTT.

The CDR3 bases are TGTGCCAGCGGACAGATGCAGCAGTTCTTC. This encodes CASGQMQQFF. This chain joins TRBV6-1 and TRBJ2-1, with a tentative D call TRBD1 (6 bases). The CDR3 totals 10 residues. The V gene lost 8 bases and the J gene lost 11 bases, with 10 bases spanning the gap. From germline, CDR1 is MNHNS and CDR2 SASEGT.

The V and J genes are TRBV7-3 and TRBJ2-2; a weak D match, TRBD2 (5 bases). The germline gives CDR1 SGHTA, CDR2 FQGTGA. V gave up 2 bases and J gave up 2 bases, with 9 bases separating them. This CDR3 is 15 amino acids long. CDR3: CASSLWGANTGELFF. CDR3 bases: TGTGCCAGCAGCTTATGGGGAGCTAACACCGGGGAGCTGTTTTTT.

The rearrangement links TRBV5-1 to TRBJ1-1; D remains unclear. This CDR3 is 15 amino acids long. CDR1 is SGHRS and CDR2 is YFSETQ in the germline V gene. Trimming cost V 4 bases and J 3 bases, with 16 bases left between them. The CDR3, as DNA: TGCGCCAGCAGCCCCTCGTCCCCTCGGGACACTGAAGCTTTCTTT. Its protein is CASSPSSPRDTEAFF.

The rearrangement uses TRBV30 and TRBJ1-2, with D maybe TRBD1 (6 bases). Germline V gives CDR1 GTSNPN, CDR2 SVGIG (reference sequence). The CDR3 totals 13 residues. Trimming left V 0 bases short and J 5 bases short, with 10 bases between. The CDR3 spells CAWSVGQFYGYTF. The CDR3 DNA follows: TGTGCCTGGAGTGTTGGACAGTTTTATGGCTACACCTTC. Variable domain in full (rest from reference TRBV30 and TRBJ1-2): SQTIHQWPATLVQPVGSPLSLECTVEGTSNPNLYWYRQAAGRGLQLLFYSVGIGQISSEVPQNLSASRPQDRQFILSSKKLLLSDSGFYLCAWSVGQFYGYTFGSGTRLTVV.

This clone was seen only once. The chain employs TRBV9 and TRBJ2-1; TRBD1 matches 8 bases. The V segment lost 4 bases and the J segment 2 bases; nucleotides outside the gene matches: 5. Germline CDR1 is SGDLS and CDR2 is YYNGEE. The CDR3 is 15 residues long. The CDR3 is CASSPRDRTYNEQFF. The CDR3 DNA sequence: TGTGCCAGCAGCCCCCGGGACAGGACCTACAATGAGCAGTTCTTC.

This clone was observed a handful of times. The V call is TRBV5-7, the J call TRBJ1-1; D gene ambiguous. TRBV5-7 is marked as an open reading frame, function uncertain. This CDR3 contains 14 residues. V lost 2 bases, J lost 2 bases, and 10 bases lay in between. DNA of the CDR3: TGTGCCAGCAGCTTTGTGGCAGGAAACACTGAAGCTTTCTTT. The encoded protein is CASSFVAGNTEAFF.

The sample holds a few counts of this clone. Since a far larger clone is one base different, this is likely a read error. This chain connects TRBV11-2 to TRBJ1-1, with a weak D call TRBD1 (6 bases). V was pared by 1 base and J by 10 bases, with 22 bases between. The germline V gene has CDR1 SGHAT and CDR2 FQNNGV. There are 16 residues in the CDR3. In DNA form, the CDR3 reads TGTGCCAGCAGCTTAGGTGTTGCCTGGGGGCGAGTTGGAGCTTTCTTT. This gives the protein CASSLGVAWGRVGAFF.

The rearrangement links TRBV19 to TRBJ1-5; possibly TRBD1 for D (6 bases). The germline V gene encodes CDR1 LNHDA and CDR2 SQIVND (reference sequence). Trimming removed 8 bases at V and 2 bases at J, with 22 bases between. This CDR3 is 17 amino acids long. CDR3 nucleotides: TGTGCCAGTCGGCGGGGGGCGCGATTCGGGCGCAATCAGCCCCAGCATTTT. Its translation: CASRRGARFGRNQPQHF.

The V call is TRBV2, the J call TRBJ1-5; unclear D gene. Germline V gene lookup returns CDR1 SNHLY and CDR2 FYNNEI. Trimming cost V 6 bases and J 12 bases, with 15 bases left between them. The CDR3 is made up of 12 amino acids. CDR3: CASRGRDPLQHF. The CDR3 DNA is TGTGCCAGCAGGGGGAGGGATCCGCTCCAGCATTTT.

The genes are TRBV5-4 and TRBJ1-2; D unresolved. Germline CDR1 is SGHNT and CDR2 is YYREEE (reference sequence). The CDR3 covers 12 residues. V lost 4 bases to trimming and J lost 4 bases, with 8 bases between them. CDR3 in DNA: TGTGCCAGCAGCACATGGTCCTATGGCTACACCTTC. Amino acids: CASSTWSYGYTF.

The chain recombines TRBV2 with TRBJ2-7; D is undetermined. The CDR3 consists of 10 residues. Trimming stripped 8 bases from V and 4 bases from J, with 6 bases between. Germline values: CDR1 SNHLY, CDR2 FYNNEI. The CDR3 bases are TGTGCCAGCGGGCTATACGAGCAGTACTTC. This translates into CASGLYEQYF.

The rearrangement joins TRBV14 to TRBJ1-2, with D hard to call. Germline CDR1 is SGHDN and CDR2 is FVKESK. V gave up 0 bases and J gave up 3 bases, with 11 bases separating them. This CDR3 has 15 residues. The CDR3 here is CASSQDRHRDYGYTF. CDR3 DNA: TGTGCCAGCAGCCAAGATCGCCACAGAGACTATGGCTACACCTTC.

This chain connects TRBV27 to TRBJ2-3; 8 bases fit TRBD2. The germline V gene has CDR1 MNHEY and CDR2 SMNVEV (reference sequence). With 4 bases clipped from V and 2 bases from J, the junction kept 2 bases outside the gene matches. The CDR3 has 14 residues. The DNA for the CDR3 is TGTGCCAGCAGTTGGACTAGCCACACAGATACGCAGTATTTT. This sequence encodes CASSWTSHTDTQYF.

The chain couples TRBV5-6 to TRBJ1-5, with TRBD1 as a possible D gene (6 bases). Germline loops: CDR1 SGHDT, CDR2 YYEEEE. The CDR3 runs to 16 residues. V lost 4 bases, J lost 4 bases, and 18 bases lay in between. The CDR3 DNA reads as TGTGCCAGCAGCGTCACTACCGGGACACGGAATCAGCCCCAGCATTTT. It yields the protein CASSVTTGTRNQPQHF. The entire variable domain, with the rest obtained from reference TRBV5-6 and TRBJ1-5, is as follows: DAGVTQSPTHLIKTRGQQVTLRCSPKSGHDTVSWYQQALGQGPQFIFQYYEEEERQRGNFPDRFSGHQFPNYSSELNVNALLLGDSALYLCASSVTTGTRNQPQHFGDGTRLSIL.